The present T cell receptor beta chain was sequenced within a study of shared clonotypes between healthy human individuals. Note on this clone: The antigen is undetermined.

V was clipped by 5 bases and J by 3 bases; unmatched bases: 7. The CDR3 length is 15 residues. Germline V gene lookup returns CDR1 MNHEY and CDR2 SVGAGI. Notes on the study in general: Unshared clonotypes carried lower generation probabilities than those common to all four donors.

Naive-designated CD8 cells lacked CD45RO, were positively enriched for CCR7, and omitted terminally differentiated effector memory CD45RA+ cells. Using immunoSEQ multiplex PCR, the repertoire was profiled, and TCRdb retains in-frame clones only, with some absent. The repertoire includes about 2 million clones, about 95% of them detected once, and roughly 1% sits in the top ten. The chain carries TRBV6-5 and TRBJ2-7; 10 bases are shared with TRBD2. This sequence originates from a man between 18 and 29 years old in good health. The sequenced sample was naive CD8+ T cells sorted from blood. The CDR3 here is CASSASSGRSYEQYF. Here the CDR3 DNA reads TGTGCCAGCAGTGCCTCTAGCGGGAGAAGCTACGAGCAGTACTTC.